This T cell receptor beta chain emerged from a study of PD-L1 blockade in urothelial cancer. Study context: Male sex and bladder-origin urothelial cancer were recorded for about 90% of the roughly 30 patients.

The CDR3 length is 15 residues. The germline V gene has CDR1 SGDLS and CDR2 YYNGEE. Trimming at V came to 4 bases and at J to 4 bases, leaving 10 bases not matched to a gene. Generated by immunoSEQ multiplex PCR, the TCRdb table keeps only in-frame clones and is missing some. The sample records roughly 49,000 clones, roughly 87% being singletons. This rearrangement joins TRBV9 to TRBJ1-1; 7 nucleotides align to TRBD1. The sequence was obtained from a man aged 55-75 years with urothelial cancer. The sequenced sample was PBMCs, obtained around atezolizumab (anti-PD-L1) treatment. The CDR3: CASSPGLQGGTEAFF. CDR3 bases: TGTGCCAGCAGCCCAGGACTCCAGGGGGGCACTGAAGCTTTCTTT.